The clone carrying this TCR beta chain was counted a few times. Antigen unknown. The sample comes from a study of T-cell memory formation after mild COVID-19. Overall study findings and caveats: The pre-infection memory compartment contained some responding clones, suggesting cross-reactive memory joined.

Germline V gives CDR1 SQVTM, CDR2 ANQGSEA. J gave up 0 bases and V 4 bases, and 8 bases lay outside the gene matches. The CDR3 contains 15 residues. One entry per CDR3 protein, called by TCRdb with MiXCR from the 5' RACE reads. Of 300,000 to 400,000 distinct CDR3 sequences listed, around a fifth were seen once; the top ten hold around 12%. The receptor's source is an adult woman who had mild COVID-19 (a few samples of this study predate the infection). Cell type and time point are not known. The rearrangement joins TRBV29-1 to TRBJ2-7; 8 positions agree with TRBD1. The specimen sequenced was PBMCs or a T cell subset sorted from them (not recorded which). DNA of the CDR3: TGCAGCGTTGCCAGACCCGGGACAGGCTCCTACGAGCAGTACTTC. Protein product: CSVARPGTGSYEQYF.